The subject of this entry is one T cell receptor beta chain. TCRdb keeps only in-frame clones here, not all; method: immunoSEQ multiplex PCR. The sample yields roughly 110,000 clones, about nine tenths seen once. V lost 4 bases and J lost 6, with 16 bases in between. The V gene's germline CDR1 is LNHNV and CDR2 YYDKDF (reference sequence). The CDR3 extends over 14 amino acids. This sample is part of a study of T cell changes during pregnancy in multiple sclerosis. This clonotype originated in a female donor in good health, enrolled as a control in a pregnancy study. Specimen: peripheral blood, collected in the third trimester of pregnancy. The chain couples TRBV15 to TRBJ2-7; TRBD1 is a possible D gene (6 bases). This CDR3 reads CATSKGHGLGEQYF. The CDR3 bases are TGTGCCACCAGCAAGGGACACGGCTTGGGCGAGCAGTACTTC. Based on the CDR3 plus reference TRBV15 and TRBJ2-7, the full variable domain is DAMVIQNPRYQVTQFGKPVTLSCSQTLNHNVMYWYQQKSSQAPKLLFHYYDKDFNNEADTPDNFQSRRPNTSFCFLDIRSPGLGDTAMYLCATSKGHGLGEQYFGPGTRLTVT.